This T cell receptor (beta chain) came from a study of T cells in Graves' hyperthyroidism and ophthalmopathy. Study information: Peripheral blood was acquired at first diagnosis, ahead of any therapy whatsoever. General observations from the study: Blood also held most thyroid clonotypes expanded beyond 0.001.

This clonotype showed up many times. Its antigen is still unknown. The CDR3 spans 15 residues. Germline values: CDR1 MNHNS, CDR2 SASEGT. V lost 7 bases and J lost 3; bases outside the gene matches: 11. Researchers took RNA transcripts and amplified the TCR beta CDR3 regions from them. HTBI primers were the set used in a first-round RT-PCR of the TCR CDR3. TCRdb used MiXCR to reprocess the multiplex PCR reads, holding one entry per CDR3 protein. The sample shows hundreds of thousands of distinct CDR3 sequences, approximately 15% of them seen only once. Exclusion criteria comprised uncontrolled infection, other autoimmune disease, pregnancy or lactation.

The sequence was obtained from a woman in her 30s with Graves' hyperthyroidism. The sequenced material came from blood. V usage is TRBV6-1 and J usage is TRBJ2-7; 8 nucleotides align to TRBD2. The CDR3 here is CASIRWAGGDYEQYF. CDR3 sequence (DNA): TGTGCCAGCATTCGATGGGCGGGAGGCGACTACGAGCAGTACTTC.